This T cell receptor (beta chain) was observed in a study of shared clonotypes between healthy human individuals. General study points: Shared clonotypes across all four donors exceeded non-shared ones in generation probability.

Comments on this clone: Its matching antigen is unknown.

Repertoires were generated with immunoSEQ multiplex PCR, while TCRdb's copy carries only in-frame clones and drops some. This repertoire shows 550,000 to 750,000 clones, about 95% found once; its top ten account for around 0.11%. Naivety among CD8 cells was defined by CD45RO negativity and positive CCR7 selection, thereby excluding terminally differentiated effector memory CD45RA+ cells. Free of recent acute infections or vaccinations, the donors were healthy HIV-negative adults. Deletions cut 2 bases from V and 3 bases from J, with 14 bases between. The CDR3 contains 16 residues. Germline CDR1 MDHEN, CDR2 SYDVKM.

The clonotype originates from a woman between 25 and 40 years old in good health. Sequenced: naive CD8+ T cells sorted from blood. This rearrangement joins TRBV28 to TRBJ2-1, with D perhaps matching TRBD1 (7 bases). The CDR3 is CASSLVSQGGYNEQFF. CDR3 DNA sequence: TGTGCCAGCAGTTTAGTGTCCCAGGGGGGCTACAATGAGCAGTTCTTC.